What follows are 8 T cell receptor beta chains derived from one specimen sequenced in a study of blood T cell repertoires in COVID-19. Data came from immunoSEQ multiplex PCR; TCRdb stores just in-frame clones and leaves some out. The sample gives roughly 380,000 clones, about 88% of which show up once; around 1.5% is in the top ten. Sequences were obtained from peripheral blood. The receptor source for this set is a middle-aged woman with COVID-19, enrolled during active disease.

The chain links TRBV27 to TRBJ1-2, with D perhaps matching TRBD1 (5 bases). The CDR3 sequence is 17 residues long. Germline CDR1 MNHEY, CDR2 SMNVEV (reference sequence). V lost 4 bases and J lost 4, with 22 bases in between. The CDR3 loop reads CASSSSFSTARGYGYTF. The CDR3 coding sequence is TGTGCCAGCAGTTCCTCCTTTTCGACAGCTCGTGGCTATGGCTACACCTTC.

This chain joins TRBV19 and TRBJ1-3; D possibly corresponds to TRBD1 (6 bases). Per the germline V gene, CDR1 is LNHDA and CDR2 is SQIVND (reference sequence). V was shortened by 4 bases and J by 0 bases, with 16 bases between the two germline ends. The CDR3 has 17 residues. As DNA, the CDR3 is TGTGCCAGTAGTACTACCGCCAGGGGAGCCTCTGGAAACACCATATATTTT. Its protein product is CASSTTARGASGNTIYF.

This chain links TRBV19 with TRBJ1-5; D might be TRBD1 (6 bases). From germline, CDR1 is LNHDA and CDR2 SQIVND (reference sequence). Trimming shortened V by 10 bases and J by 4 bases, and 14 bases separated the two germline ends. CDR3 length: 13 residues. DNA of the CDR3: TGTGCCACCCAGGACAGACTTAATCAGCCCCAGCATTTT. It codes for CATQDRLNQPQHF.

The chain is built from TRBV20-1 and TRBJ2-5; TRBD1 matches 8 bases. Germline V lookup: CDR1 DFQATT, CDR2 SNEGSKA (reference sequence). The CDR3 sequence is 12 residues long. The V gene end was trimmed by 3 bases and the J gene end by 4 bases; junction bases not matched to a gene: 1. CDR3 sequence (DNA): TGCAGTGCTAGTACAGGGGGAGAGACCCAGTACTTC. It encodes CSASTGGETQYF.

This chain connects TRBV10-1 to TRBJ2-3, with D hard to call. The CDR3 covers 12 residues. Germline CDR1 WNHNN, CDR2 SYGVQD (reference sequence). Trimming cost V 7 bases and J 4 bases, with 9 bases left between them. DNA for the CDR3: TGCGCCAGCATCCGGGTTCCAGATACGCAGTATTTT. Translated, it gives CASIRVPDTQYF.

The genes are TRBV6-5 and TRBJ2-7; D may be TRBD1 (7 bases). The germline CDR1 and CDR2 sequences are MNHEY and SVGAGI. This CDR3 spans 13 amino acids. V was pared by 3 bases and J by 4 bases, with 10 bases between. As DNA, the CDR3 is TGTGCCAGCAGTTATCCAGGGGGGTACGAGCAGTACTTC. Translating it yields CASSYPGGYEQYF.

The J gene is TRBJ1-4, the V gene TRBV4-3; D is unclear. The CDR3 runs to 14 residues. The V end lost 0 bases, the J end lost 6 bases, and 8 bases lay between the germline ends. Per germline, CDR1 LGHNA and CDR2 YSLEER. The CDR3 nucleotides read TGCGCCAGCAGCCAAGATAACGGGTATGAAAAACTGTTTTTT. Its translation: CASSQDNGYEKLFF.

The chain uses TRBV24-1 and TRBJ1-3; 9 bases are shared with TRBD1. CDR1 is KGHDR, CDR2 SFDVKD, per germline. The CDR3 covers 16 residues. The ends lost 3 bases at V and 2 bases at J; junction bases unmatched: 4. The CDR3 nucleotides are TGTGCCACCAGTGATGGTACAGGGGGCGCTGGAAACACCATATATTTT. Amino acids: CATSDGTGGAGNTIYF.